The 7 T cell receptor beta chains given below trace back to one sample, sequenced in a study of control samples from healthy donors and cancer patients. Using immunoSEQ multiplex PCR, the repertoire was profiled, and TCRdb retains in-frame clones only, with some absent. The sample comprises around 63,000 clones, 80% to 90% of which are singletons, and 2% to 2.5% rests with the top ten. Sequenced input: PBMCs. Receptors were obtained from a woman aged 45-59 years with head and neck cancer.

The genes are TRBV21-1 and TRBJ2-3; the table's D call TRBD2 went unverified against the DNA. TRBV21-1 is tagged as a pseudogene. The CDR3 length is 18 residues. CDR3 nucleotides: TGTGCCAGCAGCCTCCCGGGGGAGCGGGGGGGAGGTACAGATACGCAGTATTTT. It yields the protein CASSLPGERGGGTDTQYF.

The J gene is TRBJ2-4, the V gene TRBV27; D uncertain. In germline, CDR1 is MNHEY, CDR2 SMNVEV (reference sequence). Trimming took off 4 bases at V and 7 bases at J, with 17 bases between the two ends. CDR3 length: 15 residues. CDR3 coding DNA: TGTGCCAGCAGTTCCCGGGCCGTAACGGACAACATTCAGTACTTC. Its translation is CASSSRAVTDNIQYF.

The chain combines TRBV28 with TRBJ2-5; D gene ambiguous. CDR3 length: 13 amino acids. Germline V gene lookup returns CDR1 MDHEN and CDR2 SYDVKM. Trimming cost V 2 bases and J 5 bases, with 9 bases left between them. The DNA for the CDR3 is TGTGCCAGCAGTTTACCCTCTCCCGAGACCCAGTACTTC. This encodes CASSLPSPETQYF.

J is TRBJ1-1 and V is TRBV2; D gene ambiguous. V shed 2 bases and J shed 1 base, with 11 bases lying between them. From germline, CDR1 is SNHLY and CDR2 FYNNEI. This CDR3 spans 15 amino acids. CDR3 bases: TGTGCCAGCAGTGAATTTGGGGTGGGGAACACTGAAGCTTTCTTT. Translation gives CASSEFGVGNTEAFF.

V usage is TRBV6-4 and J usage is TRBJ1-5; 7 bases fit TRBD1. Germline V gene sequence: CDR1 MRHNA, CDR2 SNTAGT. The CDR3 length is 13 residues. Trimming cost V 5 bases and J 6 bases; bases outside gene matches: 4. The CDR3 DNA reads TGTGCCAGCAGTCAGACAGGGACTCAGCCCCAGCATTTT. It yields the protein CASSQTGTQPQHF.

This clone has only one observation. V is TRBV5-1 and J is TRBJ2-2; D is undetermined. Germline loops: CDR1 SGHRS, CDR2 YFSETQ. This CDR3 region has 15 residues. With 0 bases removed from V and 3 bases from J, the gap between germline ends came to 9 bases. The CDR3 sequence is CASSLAGPDTGELFF. CDR3 DNA: TGCGCCAGCAGCTTGGCCGGCCCTGACACCGGGGAGCTGTTTTTT.

This chain connects TRBV5-4 to TRBJ2-1; 8 nucleotides match TRBD1. Germline V gene data show CDR1 as SGHNT and CDR2 as YYREEE (reference sequence). This CDR3 spans 15 amino acids. The V segment lost 4 bases and the J segment 1 base; nucleotides outside the gene matches: 4. CDR3 loop: CASSPRDRSYNEQFF. In DNA form, the CDR3 reads TGTGCCAGCAGCCCGCGGGACAGGTCCTACAATGAGCAGTTCTTC.